This TCR beta chain stems from a study of PD-L1 blockade in urothelial cancer. Study-level information: Enrolled patients had been treated previously with 0 to 3 chemotherapy regimens.

Documented time point: pretreatment peripheral blood. This clone has only a few counts. The authors spiked synthetic TCR analog templates into each PCR. Profiling relied on immunoSEQ multiplex PCR, and the TCRdb table lists in-frame clones only, not all of them. Of under 100,000 clones in the sample, roughly 90% were seen once. Germline CDR1 and CDR2: SQVTM and ANQGSEA. V was clipped by 6 bases and J by 3 bases, with 11 bases between them. CDR3 length: 12 residues. This chain links TRBV29-1 with TRBJ1-1, with D perhaps matching TRBD1 (6 bases). The source material was PBMCs, sampled around atezolizumab (anti-PD-L1) treatment. This TCR was recovered from a man aged 55 to 70 with urothelial cancer. CDR3 DNA sequence: TGCAGCGTGCGGACAGTGGACACTGAAGCTTTCTTT. Protein product: CSVRTVDTEAFF. Full variable domain (remainder filled in from reference TRBV29-1 and TRBJ1-1): SAVISQKPSRDICQRGTSLTIQCQVDSQVTMMFWYRQQPGQSLTLIATANQGSEATYESGFVIDKFPISRPNLTFSTLTVSNMSPEDSSIYLCSVRTVDTEAFFGQGTRLTVV.